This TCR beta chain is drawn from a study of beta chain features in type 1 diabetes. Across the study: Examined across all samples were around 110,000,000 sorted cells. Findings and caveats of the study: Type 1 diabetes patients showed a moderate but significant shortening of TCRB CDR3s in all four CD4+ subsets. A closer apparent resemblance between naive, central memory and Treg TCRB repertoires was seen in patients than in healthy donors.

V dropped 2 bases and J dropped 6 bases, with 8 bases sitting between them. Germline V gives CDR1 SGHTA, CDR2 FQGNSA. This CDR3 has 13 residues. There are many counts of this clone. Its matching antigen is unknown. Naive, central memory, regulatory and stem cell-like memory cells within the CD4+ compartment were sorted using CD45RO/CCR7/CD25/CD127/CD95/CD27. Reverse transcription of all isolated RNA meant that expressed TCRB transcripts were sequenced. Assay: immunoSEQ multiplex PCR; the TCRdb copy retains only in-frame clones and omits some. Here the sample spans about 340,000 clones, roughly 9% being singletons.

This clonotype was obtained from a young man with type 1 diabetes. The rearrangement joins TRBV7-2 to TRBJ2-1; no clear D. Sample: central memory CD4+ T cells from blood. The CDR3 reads CASSLPPSNEQFF. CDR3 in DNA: TGTGCCAGCAGCTTACCCCCTAGCAATGAGCAGTTCTTC.